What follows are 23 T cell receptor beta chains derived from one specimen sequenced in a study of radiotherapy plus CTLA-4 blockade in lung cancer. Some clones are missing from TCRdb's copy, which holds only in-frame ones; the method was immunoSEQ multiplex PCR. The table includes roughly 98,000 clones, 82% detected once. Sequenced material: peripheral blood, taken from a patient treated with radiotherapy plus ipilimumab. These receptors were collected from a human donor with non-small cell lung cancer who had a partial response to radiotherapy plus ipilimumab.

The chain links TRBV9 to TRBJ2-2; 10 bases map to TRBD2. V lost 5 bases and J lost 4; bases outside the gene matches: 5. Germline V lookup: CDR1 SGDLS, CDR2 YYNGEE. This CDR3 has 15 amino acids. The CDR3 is CASRKASGSTGELFF. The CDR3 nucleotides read TGTGCCAGCAGAAAGGCTAGCGGGAGCACCGGGGAGCTGTTTTTT.

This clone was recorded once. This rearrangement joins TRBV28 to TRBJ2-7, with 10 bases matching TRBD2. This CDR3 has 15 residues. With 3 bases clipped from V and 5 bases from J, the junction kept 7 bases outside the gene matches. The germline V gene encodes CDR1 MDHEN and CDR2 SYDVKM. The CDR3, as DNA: TGTGCCAGCAGTTTCCCTTCTAGCGGGAGAAACGAGCAGTACTTC. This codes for CASSFPSSGRNEQYF.

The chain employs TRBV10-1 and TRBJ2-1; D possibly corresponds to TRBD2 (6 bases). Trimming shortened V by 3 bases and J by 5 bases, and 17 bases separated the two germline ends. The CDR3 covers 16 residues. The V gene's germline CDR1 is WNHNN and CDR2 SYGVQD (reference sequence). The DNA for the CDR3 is TGCGCCAGCAGTGATCACGACGGGGGTAAAAACAATGAGCAGTTCTTC. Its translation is CASSDHDGGKNNEQFF.

The DNA of the CDR3 is TGCGCCAGCAGCTTGGGAAGCCGCTCTGGAAACACCATATATTTT. Translating it yields CASSLGSRSGNTIYF. The V and J genes are TRBV5-1 and TRBJ1-3; D is uncertain. The ends were cut back, 0 bases at V and 0 bases at J, with 7 bases in the middle. Germline lookup yields CDR1 SGHRS and CDR2 YFSETQ. This CDR3 has 15 amino acids.

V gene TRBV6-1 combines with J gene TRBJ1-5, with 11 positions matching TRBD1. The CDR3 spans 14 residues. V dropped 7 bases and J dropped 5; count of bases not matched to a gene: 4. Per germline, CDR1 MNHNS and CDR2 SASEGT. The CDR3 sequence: CASTSGQGDQPQHF. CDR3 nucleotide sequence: TGTGCCAGCACTTCGGGACAGGGGGATCAGCCCCAGCATTTT.

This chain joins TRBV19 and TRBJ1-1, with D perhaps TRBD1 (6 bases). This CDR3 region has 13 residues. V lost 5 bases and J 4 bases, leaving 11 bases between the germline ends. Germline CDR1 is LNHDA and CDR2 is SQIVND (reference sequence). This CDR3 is CASSAGEGTEAFF. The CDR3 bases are TGTGCCAGTAGTGCAGGGGAAGGCACTGAAGCTTTCTTT.

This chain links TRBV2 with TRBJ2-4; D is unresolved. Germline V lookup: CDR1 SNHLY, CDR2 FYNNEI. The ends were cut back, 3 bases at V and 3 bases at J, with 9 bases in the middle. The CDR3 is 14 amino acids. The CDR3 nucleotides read TGTGCCAGCAGTGAGTTGTCGGGCAAAAACATTCAGTACTTC. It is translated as CASSELSGKNIQYF.

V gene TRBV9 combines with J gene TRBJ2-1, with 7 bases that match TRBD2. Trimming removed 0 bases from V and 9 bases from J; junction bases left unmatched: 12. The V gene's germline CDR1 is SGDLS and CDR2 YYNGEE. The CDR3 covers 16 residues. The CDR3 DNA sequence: TGTGCCAGCAGCGTAGGGATTCGCGGGAGTGGTGCTGAGCAGTTCTTC. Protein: CASSVGIRGSGAEQFF.

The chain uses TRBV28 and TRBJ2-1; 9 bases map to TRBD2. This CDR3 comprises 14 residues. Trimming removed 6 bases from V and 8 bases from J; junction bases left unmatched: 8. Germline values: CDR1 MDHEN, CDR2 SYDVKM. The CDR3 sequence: CASRLSGGGDEQFF. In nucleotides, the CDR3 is TGTGCCAGCAGGCTTAGCGGGGGAGGGGATGAGCAGTTCTTC.

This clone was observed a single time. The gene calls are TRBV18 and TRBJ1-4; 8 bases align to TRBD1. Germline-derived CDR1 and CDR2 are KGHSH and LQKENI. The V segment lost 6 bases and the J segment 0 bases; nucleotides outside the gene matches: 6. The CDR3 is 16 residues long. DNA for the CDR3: TGTGCCAGCTCTCGGGACAGGATAGCAACTAATGAAAAACTGTTTTTT. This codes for CASSRDRIATNEKLFF.

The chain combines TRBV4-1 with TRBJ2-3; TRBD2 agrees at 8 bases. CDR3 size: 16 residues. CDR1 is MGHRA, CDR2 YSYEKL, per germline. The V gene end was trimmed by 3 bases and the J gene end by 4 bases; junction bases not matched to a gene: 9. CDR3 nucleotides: TGCGCCAGCAGCCAGGGTGCGGGAGGTTTCCCAGATACGCAGTATTTT. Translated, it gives CASSQGAGGFPDTQYF.

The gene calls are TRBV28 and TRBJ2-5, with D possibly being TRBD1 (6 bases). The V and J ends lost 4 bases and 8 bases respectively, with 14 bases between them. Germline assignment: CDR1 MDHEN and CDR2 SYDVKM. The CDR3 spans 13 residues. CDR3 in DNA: TGTGCCAGCAGTTGGGGGCGGACTGGTACCCAGTACTTC. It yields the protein CASSWGRTGTQYF.

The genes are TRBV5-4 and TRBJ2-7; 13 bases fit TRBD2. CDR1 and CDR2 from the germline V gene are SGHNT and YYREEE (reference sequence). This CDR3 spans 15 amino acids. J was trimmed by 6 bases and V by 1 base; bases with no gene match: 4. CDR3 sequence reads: CASSLRTSGSSEQYF. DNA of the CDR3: TGTGCCAGCAGCTTGAGGACTAGCGGGAGTTCCGAGCAGTACTTC. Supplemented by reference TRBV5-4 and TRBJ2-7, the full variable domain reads ETGVTQSPTHLIKTRGQQVTLRCSSQSGHNTVSWYQQALGQGPQFIFQYYREEENGRGNFPPRFSGLQFPNYSSELNVNALELDDSALYLCASSLRTSGSSEQYFGPGTRLTVT.

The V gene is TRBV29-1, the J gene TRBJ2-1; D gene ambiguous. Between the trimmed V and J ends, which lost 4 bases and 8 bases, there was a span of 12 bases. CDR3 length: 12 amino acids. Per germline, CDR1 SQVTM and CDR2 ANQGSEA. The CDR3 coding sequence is TGCAGCGTTGGGGCGTCCGTTGATGAGCAGTTCTTC. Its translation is CSVGASVDEQFF.

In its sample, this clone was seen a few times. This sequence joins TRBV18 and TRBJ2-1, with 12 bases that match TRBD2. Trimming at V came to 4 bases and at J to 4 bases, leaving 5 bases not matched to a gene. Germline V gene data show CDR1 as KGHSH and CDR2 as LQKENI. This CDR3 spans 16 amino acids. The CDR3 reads CASSLPLAGGYNEQFF. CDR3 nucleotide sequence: TGTGCCAGCTCACTACCCCTAGCGGGAGGGTACAATGAGCAGTTCTTC.

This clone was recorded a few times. The CDR3 DNA reads TGTGCCAGCAGCTTCACAGGGGGTTCTACCTACGAGCAGTACTTC. Its protein product is CASSFTGGSTYEQYF. J is TRBJ2-7 and V is TRBV7-3; 8 nucleotides match TRBD1. Germline CDR1 SGHTA, CDR2 FQGTGA. The CDR3 has 15 residues. V shed 3 bases and J 2 bases; nucleotides not matched to a gene: 6.

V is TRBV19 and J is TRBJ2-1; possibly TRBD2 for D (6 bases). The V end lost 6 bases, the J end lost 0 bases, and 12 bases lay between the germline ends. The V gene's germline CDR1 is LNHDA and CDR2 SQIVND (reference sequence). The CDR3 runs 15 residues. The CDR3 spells CASRKRVSSYNEQFF. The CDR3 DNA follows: TGTGCCAGTAGAAAGCGGGTAAGCTCCTACAATGAGCAGTTCTTC.

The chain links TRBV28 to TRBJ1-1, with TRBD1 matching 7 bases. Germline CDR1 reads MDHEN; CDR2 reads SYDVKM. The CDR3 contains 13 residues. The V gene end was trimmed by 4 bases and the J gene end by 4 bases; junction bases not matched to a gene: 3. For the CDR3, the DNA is TGTGCCAGCAGTTATCAGGGGGGCACTGAAGCTTTCTTT. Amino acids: CASSYQGGTEAFF.

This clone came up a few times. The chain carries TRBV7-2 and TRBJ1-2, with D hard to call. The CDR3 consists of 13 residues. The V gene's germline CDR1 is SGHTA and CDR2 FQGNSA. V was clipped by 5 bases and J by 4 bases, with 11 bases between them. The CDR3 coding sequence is TGTGCCAGCAGCCTAGGACTCACCTATGGCTACACCTTC. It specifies CASSLGLTYGYTF.

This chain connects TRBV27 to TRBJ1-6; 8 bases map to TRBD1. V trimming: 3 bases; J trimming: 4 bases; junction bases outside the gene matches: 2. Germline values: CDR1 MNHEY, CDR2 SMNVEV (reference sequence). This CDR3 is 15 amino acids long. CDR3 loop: CASSLGQVYNSPLHF. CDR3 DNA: TGTGCCAGCAGTTTGGGACAGGTGTATAATTCACCCCTCCACTTT.

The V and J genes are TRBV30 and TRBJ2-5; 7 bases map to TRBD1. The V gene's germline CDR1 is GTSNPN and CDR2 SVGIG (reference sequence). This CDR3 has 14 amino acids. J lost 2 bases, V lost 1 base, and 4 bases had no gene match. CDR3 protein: CAWSEGTAQETQYF. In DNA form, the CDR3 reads TGTGCCTGGAGTGAAGGGACAGCACAAGAGACCCAGTACTTC.

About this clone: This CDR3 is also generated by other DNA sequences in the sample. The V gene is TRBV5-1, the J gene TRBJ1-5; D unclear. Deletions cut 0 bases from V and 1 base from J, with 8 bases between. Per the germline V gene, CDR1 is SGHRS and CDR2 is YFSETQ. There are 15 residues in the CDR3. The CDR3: CASSLDSSSNQPQHF. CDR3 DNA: TGCGCCAGCAGCTTGGACAGTTCGAGCAATCAGCCCCAGCATTTT.

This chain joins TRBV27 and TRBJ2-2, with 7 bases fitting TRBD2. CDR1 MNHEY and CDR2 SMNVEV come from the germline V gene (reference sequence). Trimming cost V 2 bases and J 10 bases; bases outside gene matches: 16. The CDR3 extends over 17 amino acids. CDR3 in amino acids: CASSLQFRSSGTSELFF. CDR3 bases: TGTGCCAGCAGTTTACAGTTTCGGTCTAGCGGTACTTCGGAGCTGTTTTTT.